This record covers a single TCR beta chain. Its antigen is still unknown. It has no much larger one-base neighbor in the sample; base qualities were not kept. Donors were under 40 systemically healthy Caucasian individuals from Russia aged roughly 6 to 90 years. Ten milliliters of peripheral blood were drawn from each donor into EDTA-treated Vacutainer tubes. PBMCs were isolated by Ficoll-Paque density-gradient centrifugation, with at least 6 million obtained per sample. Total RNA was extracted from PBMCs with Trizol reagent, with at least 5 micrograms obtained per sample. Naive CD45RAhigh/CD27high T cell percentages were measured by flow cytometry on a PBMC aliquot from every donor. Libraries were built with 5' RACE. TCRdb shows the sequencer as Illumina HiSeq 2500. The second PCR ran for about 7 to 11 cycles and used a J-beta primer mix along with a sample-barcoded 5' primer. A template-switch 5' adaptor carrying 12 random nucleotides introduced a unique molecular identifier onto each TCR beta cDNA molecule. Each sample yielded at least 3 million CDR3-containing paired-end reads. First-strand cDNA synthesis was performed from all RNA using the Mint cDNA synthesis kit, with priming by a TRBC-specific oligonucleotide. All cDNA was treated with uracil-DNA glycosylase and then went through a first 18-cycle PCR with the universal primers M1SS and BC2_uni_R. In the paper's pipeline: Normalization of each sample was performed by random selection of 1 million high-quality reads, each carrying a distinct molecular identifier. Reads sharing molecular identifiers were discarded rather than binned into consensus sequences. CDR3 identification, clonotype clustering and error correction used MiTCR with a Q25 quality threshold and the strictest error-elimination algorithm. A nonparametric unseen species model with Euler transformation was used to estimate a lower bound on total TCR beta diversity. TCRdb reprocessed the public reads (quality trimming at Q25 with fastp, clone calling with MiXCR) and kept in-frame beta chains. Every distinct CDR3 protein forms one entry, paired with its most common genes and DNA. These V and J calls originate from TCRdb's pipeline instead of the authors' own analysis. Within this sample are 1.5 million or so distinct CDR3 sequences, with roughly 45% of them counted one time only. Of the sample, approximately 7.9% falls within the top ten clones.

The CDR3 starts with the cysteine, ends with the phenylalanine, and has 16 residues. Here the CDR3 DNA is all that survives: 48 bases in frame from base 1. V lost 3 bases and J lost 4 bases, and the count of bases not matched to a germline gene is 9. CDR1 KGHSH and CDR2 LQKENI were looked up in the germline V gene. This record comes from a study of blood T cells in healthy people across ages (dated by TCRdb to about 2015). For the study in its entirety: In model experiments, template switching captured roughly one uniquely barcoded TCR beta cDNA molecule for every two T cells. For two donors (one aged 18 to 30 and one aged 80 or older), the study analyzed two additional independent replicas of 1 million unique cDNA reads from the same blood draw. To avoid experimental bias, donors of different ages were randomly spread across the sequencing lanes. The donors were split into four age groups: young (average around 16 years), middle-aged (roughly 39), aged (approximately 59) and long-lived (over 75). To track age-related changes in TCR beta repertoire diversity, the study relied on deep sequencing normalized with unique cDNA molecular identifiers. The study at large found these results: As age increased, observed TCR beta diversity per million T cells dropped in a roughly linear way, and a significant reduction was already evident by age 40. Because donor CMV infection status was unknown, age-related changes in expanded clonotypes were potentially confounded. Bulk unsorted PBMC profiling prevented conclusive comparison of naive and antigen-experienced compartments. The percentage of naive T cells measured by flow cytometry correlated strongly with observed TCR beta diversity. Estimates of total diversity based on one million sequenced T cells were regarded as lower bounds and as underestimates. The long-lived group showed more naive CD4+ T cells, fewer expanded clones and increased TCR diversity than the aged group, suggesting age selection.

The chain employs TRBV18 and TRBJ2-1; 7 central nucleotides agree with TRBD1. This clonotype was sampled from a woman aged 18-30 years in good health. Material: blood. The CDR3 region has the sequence CASSPVQGDLYNEQFF. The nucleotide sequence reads TGTGCCAGCTCACCTGTCCAGGGGGACCTATACAATGAGCAGTTCTTC.